The present TCR beta chain was sequenced within a study of cytomegalovirus exposure and HLA in healthy donors. Study-level results: While the bulk of TCR sequences proved rare, some public TCRs turned up in many donors.

About this clone: The antigen is not known.

Only in-frame clones appear in the TCRdb table, and some are missing; sequencing was by immunoSEQ multiplex PCR. Found here are 250,000 to 300,000 clones, about 86% of them singletons; the top ten hold 1%. V lost 7 bases to trimming and J lost 7 bases, with 12 bases between them. CDR3 length equals 12 residues. From germline, CDR1 is SGHRS and CDR2 YFSETQ. This sequence was found in a woman under 30 in good health and CMV-seronegative. This chain links TRBV5-1 with TRBJ2-1; D is possibly TRBD2 (6 bases). The sample was PBMCs. The CDR3 region has the DNA TGCGCCAGCCGGTCCGGGGGAAATGAGCAGTTCTTC. This translates into CASRSGGNEQFF.